This TCR beta chain came from a study of blood T cell repertoires in COVID-19. Study-wide context: The origin of the acute and convalescent COVID-19 samples was the United States, Italy and Spain.

Sequencing was performed with immunoSEQ multiplex PCR; in TCRdb, only in-frame clones are kept and a portion is missing. The profile shows over 65,000 clones, about three quarters of them singletons. The CDR3 sequence is 16 residues long. The junction had 14 bases not matched to a gene; V was cut back by 5 bases and J by 8 bases. The germline V gene has CDR1 SGHAT and CDR2 FQNNGV. The clonotype was recovered from a human donor in a cohort sampled during active COVID-19. The material sequenced was peripheral blood. The gene calls are TRBV11-2 and TRBJ2-1; TRBD1 agrees at 8 bases. The CDR3 loop reads CASSPVRGQVWHEQFF. CDR3 bases: TGTGCCAGCAGCCCCGTGAGGGGACAGGTGTGGCATGAGCAGTTCTTC.